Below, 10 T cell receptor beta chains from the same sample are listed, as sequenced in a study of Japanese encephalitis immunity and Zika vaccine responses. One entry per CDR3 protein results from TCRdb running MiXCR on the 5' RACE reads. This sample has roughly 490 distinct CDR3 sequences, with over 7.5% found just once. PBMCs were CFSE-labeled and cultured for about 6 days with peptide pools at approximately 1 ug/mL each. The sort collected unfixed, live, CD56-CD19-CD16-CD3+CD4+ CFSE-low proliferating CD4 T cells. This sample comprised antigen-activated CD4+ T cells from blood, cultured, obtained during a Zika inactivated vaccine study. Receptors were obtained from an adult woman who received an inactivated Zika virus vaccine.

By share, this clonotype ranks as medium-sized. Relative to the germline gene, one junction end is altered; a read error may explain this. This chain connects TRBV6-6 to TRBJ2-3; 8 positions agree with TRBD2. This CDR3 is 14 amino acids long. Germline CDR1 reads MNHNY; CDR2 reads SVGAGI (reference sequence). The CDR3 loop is CASSARGGTNTQYF. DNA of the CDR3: TGTGCCAGCAGTGCACGGGGGGGCACAAATACGCAGTATTTT.

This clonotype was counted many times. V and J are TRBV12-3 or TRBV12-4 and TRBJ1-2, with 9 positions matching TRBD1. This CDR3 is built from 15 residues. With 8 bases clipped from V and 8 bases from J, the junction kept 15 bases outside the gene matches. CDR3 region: CASSPGTGFGIGYTF. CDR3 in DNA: TGTGCCAGCTCCCCCGGGACAGGGTTCGGTATCGGCTACACCTTC.

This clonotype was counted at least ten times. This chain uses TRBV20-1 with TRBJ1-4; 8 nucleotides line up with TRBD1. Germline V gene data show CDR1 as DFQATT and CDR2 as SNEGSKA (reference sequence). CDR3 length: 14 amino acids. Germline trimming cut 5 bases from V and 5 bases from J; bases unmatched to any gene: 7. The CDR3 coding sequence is TGCAGTGCTGGGTTGACAGGGGTGAATGAAAAACTGTTTTTT. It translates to CSAGLTGVNEKLFF.

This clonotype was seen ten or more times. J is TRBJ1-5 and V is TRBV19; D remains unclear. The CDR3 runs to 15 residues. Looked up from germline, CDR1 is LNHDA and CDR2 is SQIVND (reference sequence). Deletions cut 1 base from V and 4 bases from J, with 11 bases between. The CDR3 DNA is TGTGCCAGTAGTATAGTTCTAAGTGGAAATCAGCCCCAGCATTTT. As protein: CASSIVLSGNQPQHF.

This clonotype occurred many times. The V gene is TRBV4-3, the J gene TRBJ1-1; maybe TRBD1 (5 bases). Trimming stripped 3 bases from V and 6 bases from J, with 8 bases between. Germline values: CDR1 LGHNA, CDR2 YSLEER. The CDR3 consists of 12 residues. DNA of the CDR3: TGCGCCAGCAGCCACCCAGGGTCTGAAGCTTTCTTT. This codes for CASSHPGSEAFF.

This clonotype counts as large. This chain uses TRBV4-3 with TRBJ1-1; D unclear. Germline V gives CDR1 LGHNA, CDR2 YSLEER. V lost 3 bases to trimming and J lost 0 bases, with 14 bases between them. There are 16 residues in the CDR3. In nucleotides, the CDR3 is TGCGCCAGCAGCCACACACCCCCCGGAGTGAACACTGAAGCTTTCTTT. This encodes CASSHTPPGVNTEAFF.

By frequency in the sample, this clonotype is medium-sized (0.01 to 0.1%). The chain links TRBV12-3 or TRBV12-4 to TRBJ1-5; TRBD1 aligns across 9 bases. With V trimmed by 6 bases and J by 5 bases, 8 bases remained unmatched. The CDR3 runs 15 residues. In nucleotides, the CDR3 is TGTGCCAGCAGACCCGGGACAGGGCGGTATCAGCCCCAGCATTTT. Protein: CASRPGTGRYQPQHF.

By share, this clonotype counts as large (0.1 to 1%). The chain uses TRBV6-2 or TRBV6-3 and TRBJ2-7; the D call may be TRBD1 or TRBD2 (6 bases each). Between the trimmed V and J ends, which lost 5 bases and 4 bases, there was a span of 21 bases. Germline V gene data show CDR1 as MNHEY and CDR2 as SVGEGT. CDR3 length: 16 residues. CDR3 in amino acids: CASSRGLAGIVYEQYF. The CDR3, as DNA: TGTGCCAGCAGTAGGGGGTTGGCGGGGATTGTGTACGAGCAGTACTTC.

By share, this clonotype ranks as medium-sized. CDR3 in DNA: TGTGCCAGTAGTATTTTAGCACAGGGGATCGGCTATGGCTACACCTTC. Translated, it gives CASSILAQGIGYGYTF. The chain carries TRBV19 and TRBJ1-2, with 7 positions matching TRBD1. The J segment lost 4 bases and the V segment lost 3 bases, leaving 11 bases of the junction unmatched. Germline CDR1 and CDR2: LNHDA and SQIVND (reference sequence). There are 16 residues in the CDR3. The full variable domain, rest sourced from reference TRBV19 and TRBJ1-2, is DGGITQSPKYLFRKEGQNVTLSCEQNLNHDAMYWYRQDPGQGLRLIYYSQIVNDFQKGDIAEGYSVSREKKESFPLTVTSAQKNPTAFYLCASSILAQGIGYGYTFGSGTRLTVV.

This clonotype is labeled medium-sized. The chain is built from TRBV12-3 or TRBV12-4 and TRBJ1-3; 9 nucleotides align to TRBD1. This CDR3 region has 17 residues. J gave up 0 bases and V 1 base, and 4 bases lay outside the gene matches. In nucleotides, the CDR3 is TGTGCCAGCAGTTTAGGGACAGGGGAGAGCTCTGGAAACACCATATATTTT. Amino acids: CASSLGTGESSGNTIYF.